These 15 T cell receptor beta chains came from one sample sequenced in a study of cytomegalovirus exposure and HLA in healthy donors. Primers: 60 Vbeta forward and 13 Jbeta reverse. Clones were read by immunoSEQ multiplex PCR, and TCRdb kept only the in-frame ones, dropping some. The sample includes under 200,000 clones, about 79% seen only once; the top ten take about 2.5%. Sequenced material: PBMCs. These receptors were obtained from a woman between 50 and 59 years old in good health and CMV-seronegative.

V gene TRBV5-4 combines with J gene TRBJ2-5, with 8 bases identical to TRBD1. The J call is in doubt because the DNA end fits TRBJ2-7 better. Germline CDR1 is SGHNT and CDR2 is YYREEE (reference sequence). The CDR3 loop spans 14 amino acids. The CDR3 sequence: CASSLQGGTYEQYF. The DNA of the CDR3 is TGTGCCAGCAGCTTACAGGGGGGAACCTACGAGCAGTACTTC.

The chain recombines TRBV4-2 with TRBJ1-4, with D possibly TRBD1 on 5 matching bases. In germline, CDR1 is LGHNA, CDR2 YNFKEQ. With 4 bases removed from V and 4 bases from J, the gap between germline ends came to 16 bases. The CDR3 has 16 residues. CDR3 coding DNA: TGTGCCAGCAGCCGGGATGGGACGGGAGATAATGAAAAACTGTTTTTT. Amino acid sequence: CASSRDGTGDNEKLFF.

The chain has TRBV7-8 and TRBJ2-7; D might be TRBD1 (6 bases). The CDR3 spans 14 residues. Germline lookup yields CDR1 SGHVS and CDR2 FQNEAQ. The germline V and J ends were trimmed by 4 bases and 0 bases, with 10 bases remaining between them. The DNA for the CDR3 is TGTGCCAGCAGCTCCGACAGGAACTCCTACGAGCAGTACTTC. Encoded protein: CASSSDRNSYEQYF.

The CDR3 DNA sequence: TGTGCCATCAGTGAGGGGACTAGCGGAGCCAACAATGAGCAGTTCTTC. Protein product: CAISEGTSGANNEQFF. The chain is built from TRBV10-3 and TRBJ2-1; TRBD2 agrees at 11 bases. This CDR3 is 16 amino acids long. Trimming cost V 2 bases and J 5 bases; bases outside gene matches: 5. The germline CDR1 and CDR2 sequences are ENHRY and SYGVKD.

The V gene is TRBV7-9, the J gene TRBJ1-5; D gene ambiguous. Germline assignment: CDR1 SEHNR and CDR2 FQNEAQ (reference sequence). The CDR3 has 13 residues. The V and J ends lost 2 bases and 1 base respectively, with 3 bases between them. The CDR3 region is CASSLSSNQPQHF. The CDR3 region has the DNA TGTGCCAGCAGCTTATCGAGCAATCAGCCCCAGCATTTT.

This clone has more than one count but fewer than ten. The chain has TRBV10-3 and TRBJ1-1; D may be TRBD1 (6 bases). The V end was cut by 8 bases, the J end by 1 base, with 8 bases between. Germline CDR1 reads ENHRY; CDR2 reads SYGVKD. This CDR3 is built from 12 residues. CDR3 protein: CAIRTANTEAFF. DNA for the CDR3: TGTGCCATCCGGACAGCGAACACTGAAGCTTTCTTT.

In its sample, this clone was seen a few times. The V and J genes are TRBV6-4 and TRBJ2-3; the D gene is possibly TRBD1 (5 bases). Trimming shortened V by 2 bases and J by 6 bases, and 12 bases separated the two germline ends. The CDR3 covers 14 residues. CDR1 and CDR2 (germline): MRHNA, SNTAGT. For the CDR3, the DNA is TGTGCCAGCAGTGACGATAGGGGTCCCGATACGCAGTATTTT. Protein product: CASSDDRGPDTQYF.

This clone came up once. The rearrangement links TRBV18 to TRBJ1-2; D not resolved. The CDR3 spans 12 residues. Germline V gene data show CDR1 as KGHSH and CDR2 as LQKENI. The V gene lost 1 base and the J gene lost 4 bases, with 4 bases spanning the gap. The CDR3 nucleotides are TGTGCCAGCTCACCACTCATCTATGGCTACACCTTC. Its protein is CASSPLIYGYTF.

The rearrangement links TRBV6-1 to TRBJ1-1, with D tentatively TRBD1 (5 bases). In germline, CDR1 is MNHNS, CDR2 SASEGT. The CDR3 is 13 residues long. V dropped 11 bases and J dropped 4 bases, with 17 bases sitting between them. This CDR3 is CAHRRAGPTEAFF. In nucleotides, the CDR3 is TGTGCCCACCGACGGGCAGGGCCCACTGAAGCTTTCTTT.

This chain links TRBV2 with TRBJ2-2, with 12 bases matching TRBD1. The CDR3 contains 14 residues. V gave up 6 bases and J gave up 7 bases; unmatched junction bases: 3. Germline V lookup: CDR1 SNHLY, CDR2 FYNNEI. The CDR3 nucleotides read TGTGCCAGCAGGGGACAGGGGGCCGGCGGGGAGCTGTTTTTT. As protein: CASRGQGAGGELFF.

This clone appeared a few times. This sequence joins TRBV19 and TRBJ1-2, with TRBD1 matching 7 bases. V lost 0 bases to trimming and J lost 3 bases; unmatched junction nucleotides: 4. Germline V gene lookup returns CDR1 LNHDA and CDR2 SQIVND (reference sequence). The CDR3 is 15 residues long. DNA of the CDR3: TGTGCCAGTAGTATAGAGGGACAGTCCTACTATGGCTACACCTTC. Its translation: CASSIEGQSYYGYTF.

V is TRBV29-1 and J is TRBJ1-4, with D unresolved. Trimming took off 6 bases at V and 8 bases at J, with 19 bases between the two ends. Germline V gives CDR1 SQVTM, CDR2 ANQGSEA. The CDR3 spans 14 residues. As DNA, the CDR3 is TGCAGCGTGTCTACCGGGAGTTTAGGGGAAAAACTGTTTTTT. Amino acid sequence: CSVSTGSLGEKLFF.

The chain couples TRBV15 to TRBJ1-1; possibly TRBD1 for D (6 bases). The germline V and J ends were trimmed by 8 bases and 0 bases, with 10 bases remaining between them. CDR3 length: 13 amino acids. In germline, CDR1 is LNHNV, CDR2 YYDKDF (reference sequence). DNA for the CDR3: TGTGCCACCCGGGACATCATGAACACTGAAGCTTTCTTT. It specifies CATRDIMNTEAFF. The variable domain in full, with the rest retrieved from reference TRBV15 and TRBJ1-1, is DAMVIQNPRYQVTQFGKPVTLSCSQTLNHNVMYWYQQKSSQAPKLLFHYYDKDFNNEADTPDNFQSRRPNTSFCFLDIRSPGLGDTAMYLCATRDIMNTEAFFGQGTRLTVV.

Only one count was recorded for this clone. This rearrangement joins TRBV15 to TRBJ2-2; a possible D gene is TRBD1 (6 bases). Germline CDR1 LNHNV, CDR2 YYDKDF (reference sequence). The CDR3 loop spans 15 amino acids. Deletions cut 2 bases from V and 4 bases from J, with 11 bases between. CDR3 DNA sequence: TGTGCCACCAGCAGACTACAGGGAATCACCGGGGAGCTGTTTTTT. It specifies CATSRLQGITGELFF.

V is TRBV7-9 and J is TRBJ1-2; tentatively, D is TRBD1 (6 bases). Germline CDR1 and CDR2: SEHNR and FQNEAQ (reference sequence). The CDR3 consists of 12 residues. Deletions cut 6 bases from V and 8 bases from J, with 13 bases between. The CDR3 bases are TGTGCCAGCAGGGGACCAGGGGAGGGCTACACCTTC. It yields the protein CASRGPGEGYTF.